One TCR beta chain is described in this entry. The antigen is undetermined. This entry is derived from a study of cytomegalovirus exposure and HLA in healthy donors. Study observations and caveats: Specificity for CMV antigens was confirmed in vitro for a few of the CMV-associated chains. A later look showed TCR association rates differing by HLA locus, highest for DRB1 and lowest for HLA-C.

It was with 60 Vbeta and 13 Jbeta primers that the PCR ran. The table came from immunoSEQ multiplex PCR; TCRdb's copy has only in-frame clones and leaves some out. This repertoire shows roughly 100,000 clones, over 75% found once; its top ten account for more than 5%. Germline values: CDR1 MGHRA, CDR2 YSYEKL. Trimming shortened V by 0 bases and J by 8 bases, and 19 bases separated the two germline ends. The CDR3 covers 16 residues. The V gene is TRBV4-1, the J gene TRBJ1-2, with a possible D match to TRBD1 (6 bases). This sequence originates from a man aged 25-45 years in good health and CMV-seropositive. Sequenced: PBMCs. DNA of the CDR3: TGCGCCAGCAGCCAAGACGCTACCGGGACATGGCGAGGCTACACCTTC. Its translation: CASSQDATGTWRGYTF.